A selection of T cell receptor beta chains follows, all from one sample in a study of OX40 agonist ivuxolimab in advanced cancers. TCRdb keeps only in-frame clones here, not all; method: immunoSEQ multiplex PCR. The sample carries nearly 80,000 clones, approximately 85% recorded once. The sequencing used CD4+ or CD8+ T cells sorted from blood, collected in a trial of the OX40 agonist ivuxolimab. The receptors come from an adult with an advanced solid tumor such as melanoma, head and neck, liver or kidney cancer. CDR3s include the opening cysteine and the closing phenylalanine or tryptophan. The order of the fields is clone size, J gene, D gene, V gene, CDR3 protein, CDR3 DNA. D genes are given only for firm matches. Rows may omit the clone size; those that give it use once, few, many or a size class.

>NA|TRBJ2-3|NA|TRBV6-5
CASSYRDSTDTQYF
TGTGCCAGCAGTTACCGGGACAGCACAGATACGCAGTATTTT
>NA|TRBJ1-4|TRBD1|TRBV4-3
CASSPNRIGQGATNEKLFF
TGCGCCAGCAGCCCGAACAGAATCGGACAGGGGGCAACTAATGAAAAACTGTTTTTT
>NA|TRBJ2-7|NA|TRBV27
CASSLSIGVRSYEQYF
TGTGCCAGCAGTTTATCGATAGGGGTGCGCTCCTACGAGCAGTACTTC
>NA|TRBJ1-2|TRBD1|TRBV7-2
CASSLAGGVGYTF
TGTGCCAGCAGCTTAGCAGGGGGCGTTGGCTACACCTTC
>NA|TRBJ2-6|NA|TRBV5-4
CASSLVRGGSGANVLTF
TGTGCCAGCAGCTTGGTCAGGGGGGGATCTGGGGCCAACGTCCTGACTTTC
>NA|TRBJ2-5|TRBD1|TRBV11-2
CASSPRQGGQETQYF
TGTGCCAGCAGCCCCAGACAGGGGGGCCAAGAGACCCAGTACTTC
>NA|TRBJ2-5|TRBD1|TRBV5-6
CASSATGEETQYF
TGTGCCAGCAGCGCGACAGGGGAAGAGACCCAGTACTTC
>NA|TRBJ1-1|NA|TRBV5-1
CASSLKTDTEAFF
TGCGCCAGCAGCTTGAAGACAGACACTGAAGCTTTCTTT
>NA|TRBJ2-3|NA|TRBV19
CASSEHRDSTDTQYF
TGTGCCAGTAGTGAGCACAGGGATAGCACAGATACGCAGTATTTT
>NA|TRBJ1-2|NA|TRBV28
CATTPNYGYTF
TGTGCCACAACTCCTAACTATGGCTACACCTTC
>NA|TRBJ2-1|NA|TRBV10-3
CAISDQGIEQFF
TGTGCCATCAGTGATCAGGGGATTGAGCAGTTCTTC
>NA|TRBJ2-1|TRBD2|TRBV4-1
CASSQEGYASGLPSYNEQFF
TGCGCCAGCAGCCAAGAAGGCTATGCTAGCGGGCTTCCCTCCTACAATGAGCAGTTCTTC
>NA|TRBJ2-5|NA|TRBV7-8
CASSPGQSQETQYF
TGTGCCAGCAGCCCCGGACAGAGCCAAGAGACCCAGTACTTC
>NA|TRBJ2-4|TRBD1|TRBV6-6
CASSPGTGELKNIQYF
TGTGCCAGCAGCCCCGGGACAGGTGAACTCAAAAACATTCAGTACTTC
>many|TRBJ1-6|TRBD1|TRBV16
CASSHDPGGSYNSPLHF
TGTGCCAGCAGCCACGACCCAGGGGGCTCCTATAATTCACCCCTCCACTTT
>few|TRBJ2-1|NA|TRBV7-9
CASSLGGEGNEQFF
TGTGCCAGCAGCTTAGGAGGAGAAGGCAATGAGCAGTTCTTC
>NA|TRBJ1-1|TRBD1|TRBV10-1
CASRRQGGTEAFF
TGCGCCAGCAGGCGACAGGGGGGGACTGAAGCTTTCTTT
>medium-sized|TRBJ2-7|NA|TRBV5-4
CASSVDATYEQYF
TGTGCCAGCAGCGTCGACGCTACCTACGAGCAGTACTTC
>NA|TRBJ2-4|NA|TRBV7-2
CASSPSPPGQYLLQYF
TGTGCCAGCAGCCCGTCACCCCCAGGACAGTATCTCCTTCAGTACTTC
>NA|TRBJ1-2|NA|TRBV2
CASSERTGGSYGYTF
TGTGCCAGCAGTGAAAGGACTGGGGGAAGCTATGGCTACACCTTC
>NA|TRBJ2-3|NA|TRBV5-4
CASSLGGGSSDTQYF
TGTGCCAGCAGCTTAGGGGGAGGGTCCTCAGATACGCAGTATTTT